The TCR beta chain under discussion was sequenced for a study of shared clonotypes between healthy human individuals. Study-level results: Among a handful of donors, about 5% of naive CD4 clonotypes were found in common.

All donors were Caucasian adults living in Nashville, Tennessee. Splitting the CD4+ cells yielded a CD45RA+ naive subset and a CD45RA-negative memory subset. Original processing notes: Because ImmunoSEQ provided only junction sequences with no quality scores, the filtering differed. The data were produced by immunoSEQ multiplex PCR, yet TCRdb's version contains in-frame clones alone and is incomplete. V, J and clone size are those of that table, while D and trimming were read from the DNA. The sample holds over 2 million clones; 85% to 95% are singletons and the top ten take 0.37%. Of note for this clone: Its specificity is not known. The sample contains more than one DNA sequence encoding this CDR3.

This TCR came from a man aged 18 to 35 in good health. Some clones in this sample may be carry-over from other donors' samples. What was sequenced was naive CD4+ T cells from PBMCs. Subset meaning: CD45RA+ positively selected.

The chain's CDR3 is CASSLAVGSYNEQFF. DNA for the CDR3: TGTGCCAGCAGCTTGGCGGTCGGCAGCTACAATGAGCAGTTCTTC. The chain couples TRBV5-4 to TRBJ2-1; D is unclear. This CDR3 region has 15 residues. From germline, CDR1 is SGHNT and CDR2 YYREEE (reference sequence). V was pared by 0 bases and J by 3 bases, with 10 bases between.